This TCR beta chain was found in a study of cytomegalovirus exposure and HLA in healthy donors. CDR1 is LNHNV and CDR2 is YYDKDF in the germline V gene (reference sequence). V lost 1 base and J lost 6; bases outside the gene matches: 13. This CDR3 region has 20 residues. Primers included in the PCR were 60 Vbeta and 13 Jbeta primers. Profiling relied on immunoSEQ multiplex PCR, and the TCRdb table lists in-frame clones only, not all of them. This table holds about 140,000 clones. Sequencing used PBMCs. This sequence joins TRBV15 and TRBJ2-2; 14 bases map to TRBD2. This TCR was sampled from a man aged 40-49 years in good health and CMV-seronegative. In DNA form, the CDR3 reads TGTGCCACCAGCAGAGTGGGACTAGCGGGGGCCTGGCCTAGGCCCGGGGAGCTGTTTTTT. Its translation is CATSRVGLAGAWPRPGELFF.